A selection of T cell receptor beta chains follows, all from one sample in a study of CD8 T cells in ankylosing spondylitis. TCRdb re-derived calls from the 5' RACE reads in MiXCR, one entry per CDR3 protein. Of around 250,000 distinct CDR3 sequences in the sample, over 8.5% were seen once. The sequencing sample was made of blood, either unsorted or a sorted T cell fraction (not recorded which). The source of these receptors is a male donor with ankylosing spondylitis or in good health (not recorded which). The CDR3 runs from the conserved cysteine through the conserved F or W. The order of the fields is clone size, V gene, D gene, J gene, CDR3 DNA, CDR3 protein. D genes are given only for firm matches. Rows give clone size only sometimes, using once, few, many, or a class for an expanded clone.

many,TRBV5-1,-,TRBJ1-1,TGCGCCAGCAGCTTAACAGGAGCGAGTTTTTCTGGCACTGAAGCTTTCTTT,CASSLTGASFSGTEAFF
-,TRBV9,-,TRBJ2-1,TGTGCCAGCAGCGTAGACCCAAAGTGGAATGAGCAGTTCTTC,CASSVDPKWNEQFF
few,TRBV7-6,TRBD2,TRBJ2-2,TGTGCCAGCAGTTCCGGACTAGCGGGGTTTGGGGAGCTGTTTTTT,CASSSGLAGFGELFF
-,TRBV5-6,-,TRBJ2-3,TGTGCCAGCAGCTCGTTAGCCGCCACTAGCACAGATACGCAGTATTTT,CASSSLAATSTDTQYF
many,TRBV6-1,TRBD2,TRBJ2-5,TGTGCCAGCAGTGACGGTAGCGGGAACCCTAAGTTGGAGACCCAGTACTTC,CASSDGSGNPKLETQYF
many,TRBV20-1,TRBD1,TRBJ1-4,TGCAGTGCCCTCGACAGGGGCGGGGGGAATGAAAAACTGTTTTTT,CSALDRGGGNEKLFF
many,TRBV5-1,-,TRBJ2-3,TGCGCCAGCAGCTTGATTCCAGGAGTCACAGATACGCAGTATTTT,CASSLIPGVTDTQYF
many,TRBV6-5,-,TRBJ2-3,TGTGCCAGCAGTTACTCCGGACTCGCTAGCACAGATACGCAGTATTTT,CASSYSGLASTDTQYF
few,TRBV11-1,-,TRBJ1-1,TGTGCCAGCAGCTTAGCCAGACACGGTGAAGCTTTCTTT,CASSLARHGEAFF
many,TRBV12-3/TRBV12-4,-,TRBJ1-2,TGTGCCAGCAGTTCCCCGGGACGCGGTGGCGGCTACACCTTC,CASSSPGRGGGYTF
many,TRBV15,-,TRBJ2-3,TGTGCCACCAGCAGAGATCCGGTGGGCACAGATACGCAGTATTTT,CATSRDPVGTDTQYF
-,TRBV9,-,TRBJ2-4,TGTGCCAGCAGCGTATTTGGCAGTTCGGTAGACATTCAGTACTTC,CASSVFGSSVDIQYF
-,TRBV29-1,-,TRBJ1-4,TGCAGCGTTGAAGATGAGAGGGGAGGTGGTGAAAAACTGTTTTTT,CSVEDERGGGEKLFF
many,TRBV10-3,TRBD1,TRBJ2-7,TGTGCCATTTCGGACAGGGGAGACTCCTACGAGCAGTACTTC,CAISDRGDSYEQYF
few,TRBV3-1,TRBD1,TRBJ2-7,TGTGCCAGCAGCCAGCCGGACAGGGCCACCTACGAGCAGTACTTC,CASSQPDRATYEQYF
many,TRBV20-1,TRBD2,TRBJ2-1,TGCAGTGCTAGAGAACTAGCGGGAGTATTCAATGAGCAGTTCTTC,CSARELAGVFNEQFF
many,TRBV7-8,TRBD2,TRBJ2-2,TGTGCCAGCAGCTTCCAGCGGGGGCCCGCGGGGGCCGGGGAGCTGTTTTTT,CASSFQRGPAGAGELFF
-,TRBV7-6,-,TRBJ2-5,TGTGCCAGCGCCTCTGGACAGTCAGAGACCCAGTACTTC,CASASGQSETQYF
few,TRBV5-4,-,TRBJ2-5,TGTGCCAGCAGCTGGGGGACAAATAAAGAGACCCAGTACTTC,CASSWGTNKETQYF
many,TRBV5-1,-,TRBJ2-5,TGCGCCAGCAGCTCCGGGACGCGGGGGACCCAGTACTTC,CASSSGTRGTQYF
-,TRBV13,-,TRBJ2-6,TGTGCCAGCAGCCCCCGGACCGATTTAGTTTTCTCTGGGGCCAACGTCCTGACTTTC,CASSPRTDLVFSGANVLTF
many,TRBV5-1,-,TRBJ2-3,TGCGCCAGCAGCTTGACACAGGGTTCTCCAGATACGCAGTATTTT,CASSLTQGSPDTQYF
many,TRBV7-8,-,TRBJ1-3,TGTGCCAGCGGGAGGGAGGGTTCAATTGCCTGGAACACCATATATTTT,CASGREGSIAWNTIYF
many,TRBV5-1,TRBD2,TRBJ2-1,TGCGCCAGCACGGCAGGCGGGAGTTACTCCTACAATGAGCAGTTCTTC,CASTAGGSYSYNEQFF
few,TRBV6-5,TRBD1,TRBJ1-1,TGTGCCAGCAGTTACTTACAGGGGAGGGCTGAAGCTTTCTTT,CASSYLQGRAEAFF
many,TRBV20-1,TRBD1,TRBJ1-1,TGCAGTGCTGGGGACAGGGACTACCACACTGAAGCTTTCTTT,CSAGDRDYHTEAFF
-,TRBV19,TRBD1,TRBJ1-5,TGTACCAGTAGTGGGCCGGGACAGGGCTCTAGGAGCAATCAGCCCCAGCATTTT,CTSSGPGQGSRSNQPQHF
many,TRBV6-5,-,TRBJ1-1,TGTGCCAGCGGGAGTGACACTGAAGCTTTCTTT,CASGSDTEAFF
few,TRBV2,-,TRBJ2-1,TGTGCCAGCAGTGTGGGGTCTAGCTGGAATGAGCAGTTCTTC,CASSVGSSWNEQFF
many,TRBV27,-,TRBJ2-7,TGTGCAAGCAGCACGTTGGGGGGCCACGAGCAGTACTTC,CASSTLGGHEQYF
-,TRBV7-9,-,TRBJ1-1,TGTGCCAGCAGCTTGGGACATGAGGTCGCTTTCTTT,CASSLGHEVAFF
-,TRBV7-9,-,TRBJ2-7,TGTGCCAGCAGCTTAGGCACTATTCAGGAAAGTTTGGAGCAGTACTTC,CASSLGTIQESLEQYF
many,TRBV5-1,-,TRBJ2-7,TGCGCCAGCAGCTTGGAGTTCGGCCCCCGGTACGAGCAGTACTTC,CASSLEFGPRYEQYF
many,TRBV20-1,TRBD2,TRBJ2-1,TGCAGTGCTAGAGATGCAGCGGGAGACGTCAATGAGCAGTTCTTC,CSARDAAGDVNEQFF